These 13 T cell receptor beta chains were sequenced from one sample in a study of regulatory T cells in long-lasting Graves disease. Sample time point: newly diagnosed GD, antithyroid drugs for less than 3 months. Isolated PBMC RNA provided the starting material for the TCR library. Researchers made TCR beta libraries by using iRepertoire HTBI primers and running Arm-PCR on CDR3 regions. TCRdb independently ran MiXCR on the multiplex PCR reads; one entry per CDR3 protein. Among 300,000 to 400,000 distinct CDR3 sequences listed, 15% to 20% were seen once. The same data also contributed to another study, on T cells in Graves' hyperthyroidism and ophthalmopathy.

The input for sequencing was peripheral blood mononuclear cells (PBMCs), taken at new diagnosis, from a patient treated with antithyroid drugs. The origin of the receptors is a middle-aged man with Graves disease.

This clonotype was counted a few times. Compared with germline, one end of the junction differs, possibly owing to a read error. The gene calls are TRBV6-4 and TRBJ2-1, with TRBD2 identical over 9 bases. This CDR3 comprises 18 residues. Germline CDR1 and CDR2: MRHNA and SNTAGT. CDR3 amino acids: CASSDRDIAGELYSEQFF. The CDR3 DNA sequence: TGTGCCAGCAGTGACCGGGACATAGCGGGGGAACTCTACAGTGAGCAGTTCTTC.

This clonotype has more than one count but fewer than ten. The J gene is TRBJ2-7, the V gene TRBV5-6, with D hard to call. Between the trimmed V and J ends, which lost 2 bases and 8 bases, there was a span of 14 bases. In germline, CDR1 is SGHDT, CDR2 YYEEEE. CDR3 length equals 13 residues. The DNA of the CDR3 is TGTGCCAGCAGCTTCCGGGCACGCGGACAGCAGTACTTC. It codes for CASSFRARGQQYF.

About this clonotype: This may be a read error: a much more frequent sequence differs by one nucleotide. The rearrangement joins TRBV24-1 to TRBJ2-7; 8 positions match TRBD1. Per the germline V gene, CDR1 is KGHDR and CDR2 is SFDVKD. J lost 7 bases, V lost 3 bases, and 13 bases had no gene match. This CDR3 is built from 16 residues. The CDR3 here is CATSDERQGPYNEQYF. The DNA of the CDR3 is TGTGCCACCAGTGATGAGAGACAGGGGCCCTACAATGAGCAGTACTTC.

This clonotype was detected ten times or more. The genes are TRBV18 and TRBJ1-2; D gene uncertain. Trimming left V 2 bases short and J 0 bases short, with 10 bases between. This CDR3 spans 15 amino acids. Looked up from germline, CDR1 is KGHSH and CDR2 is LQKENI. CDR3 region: CASSPGAGANYGYTF. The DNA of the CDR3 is TGTGCCAGCTCACCAGGAGCAGGAGCTAACTATGGCTACACCTTC.

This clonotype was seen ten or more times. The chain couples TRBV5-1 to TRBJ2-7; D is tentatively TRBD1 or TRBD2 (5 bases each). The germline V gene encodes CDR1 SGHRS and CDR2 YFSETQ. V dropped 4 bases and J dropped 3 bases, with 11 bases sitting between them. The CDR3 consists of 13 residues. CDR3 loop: CASSAGTYYEQYF. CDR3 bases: TGCGCCAGCAGCGCCGGGACCTACTACGAGCAGTACTTC.

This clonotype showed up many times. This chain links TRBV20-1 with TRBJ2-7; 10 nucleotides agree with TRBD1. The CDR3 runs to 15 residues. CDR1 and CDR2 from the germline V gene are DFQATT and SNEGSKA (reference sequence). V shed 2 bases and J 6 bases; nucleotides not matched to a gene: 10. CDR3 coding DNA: TGCAGTGCTAGACACTACGACAGGGGGCGTATCGAGCAGTACTTC. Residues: CSARHYDRGRIEQYF.

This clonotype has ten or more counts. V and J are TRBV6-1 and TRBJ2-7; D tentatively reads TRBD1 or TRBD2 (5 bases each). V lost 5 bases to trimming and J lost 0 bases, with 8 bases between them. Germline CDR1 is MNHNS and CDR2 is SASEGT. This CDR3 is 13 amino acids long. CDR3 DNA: TGTGCCAGCAGTCCGAGGGGCTCCTACGAGCAGTACTTC. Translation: CASSPRGSYEQYF.

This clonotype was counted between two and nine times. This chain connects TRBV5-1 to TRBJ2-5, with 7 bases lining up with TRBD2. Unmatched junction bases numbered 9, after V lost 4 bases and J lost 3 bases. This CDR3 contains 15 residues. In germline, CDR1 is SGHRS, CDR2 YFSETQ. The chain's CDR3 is CASSPNAAGEETQYF. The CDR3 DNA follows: TGCGCCAGCAGCCCCAACGCCGCGGGGGAAGAGACCCAGTACTTC.

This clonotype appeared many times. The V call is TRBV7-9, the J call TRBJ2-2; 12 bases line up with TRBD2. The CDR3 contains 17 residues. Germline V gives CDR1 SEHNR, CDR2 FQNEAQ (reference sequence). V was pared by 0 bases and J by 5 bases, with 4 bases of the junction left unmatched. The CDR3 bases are TGTGCCAGCAGCTTAGCCGGACTAGCGGGGCGAACCGGGGAGCTGTTTTTT. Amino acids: CASSLAGLAGRTGELFF.

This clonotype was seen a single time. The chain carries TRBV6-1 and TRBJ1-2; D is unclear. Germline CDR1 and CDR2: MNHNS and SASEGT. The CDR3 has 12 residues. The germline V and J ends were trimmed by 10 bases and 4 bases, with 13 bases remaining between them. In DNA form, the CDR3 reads TGTGCCACCCAAGAAGGAATCTATGGCTACACCTTC. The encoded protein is CATQEGIYGYTF.

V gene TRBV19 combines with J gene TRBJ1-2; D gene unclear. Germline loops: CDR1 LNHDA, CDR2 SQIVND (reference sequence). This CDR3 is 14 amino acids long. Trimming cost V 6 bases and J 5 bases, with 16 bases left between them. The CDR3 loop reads CASSSGLFKYGYTF. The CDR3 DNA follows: TGTGCCAGTAGCTCTGGACTCTTTAAGTATGGCTACACCTTC.

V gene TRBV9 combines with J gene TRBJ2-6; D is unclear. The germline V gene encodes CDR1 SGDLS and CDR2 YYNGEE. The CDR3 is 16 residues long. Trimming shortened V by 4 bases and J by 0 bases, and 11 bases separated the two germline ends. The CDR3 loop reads CASSQKAISGANVLTF. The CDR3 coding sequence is TGTGCCAGCAGCCAGAAGGCCATCTCTGGGGCCAACGTCCTGACTTTC.

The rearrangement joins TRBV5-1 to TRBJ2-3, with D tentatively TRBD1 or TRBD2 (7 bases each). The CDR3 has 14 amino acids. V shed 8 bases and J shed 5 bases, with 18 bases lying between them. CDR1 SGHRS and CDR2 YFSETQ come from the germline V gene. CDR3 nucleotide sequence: TGCGCCAGTAAACGCCCAGGGGGGGTAGATACGCAGTATTTT. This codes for CASKRPGGVDTQYF.